A selection of T cell receptor beta chains follows, all from one sample in a study of regulatory T cells in long-lasting Graves disease. One entry per CDR3 protein, called by TCRdb with MiXCR from the multiplex PCR reads. The table includes about 310,000 distinct CDR3 sequences, about a sixth detected once. The sample here was peripheral blood mononuclear cells (PBMCs), taken at new diagnosis, from a patient treated with antithyroid drugs. The source is a female donor with Graves disease. The CDR3 runs from the conserved cysteine through the conserved F or W. A D gene is named only where the DNA matches it firmly. The size of a clone is reported for some rows only, either as once, few or many, or as a class for expanded clones.

j_call	clone_size	d_call	v_call	cdr3_aa	cdr3_nt
TRBJ1-1	many	NA	TRBV12-3/TRBV12-4	CASSPDRSNTEAFF	TGTGCCAGCAGTCCTGACAGGAGCAACACTGAAGCTTTCTTT
TRBJ1-1	many	NA	TRBV2	CASSRRTENTEAFF	TGTGCCAGCAGCCGTCGGACGGAGAACACTGAAGCTTTCTTT
TRBJ1-5	many	NA	TRBV19	CASSTPAGGNQPQHF	TGTGCCAGTAGTACCCCGGCCGGGGGCAATCAGCCCCAGCATTTT
TRBJ2-7	many	TRBD1	TRBV6-1	CASSDAGQGRIYEQYF	TGTGCCAGCAGTGACGCAGGACAGGGAAGGATCTACGAGCAGTACTTC
TRBJ2-3	many	TRBD2	TRBV7-2	CASSPRLAGGPGGDTQYF	TGTGCCAGCAGCCCCAGGCTAGCGGGAGGGCCAGGAGGAGATACGCAGTATTTT
TRBJ1-5	once	NA	TRBV27	CASKKRDGEPQHF	TGTGCCAGCAAGAAGAGGGACGGGGAGCCCCAGCATTTT
TRBJ2-4	NA	TRBD2	TRBV2	CASSEARLTASGRAIQYF	TGTGCCAGCAGTGAAGCGCGCCTAACGGCTAGCGGGAGAGCCATTCAGTACTTC
TRBJ1-5	NA	TRBD1	TRBV19	CASRETGGPTQPQHF	TGTGCCAGTAGGGAAACAGGGGGACCAACTCAGCCCCAGCATTTT
TRBJ1-1	many	NA	TRBV20-1	CSARLADTEAFF	TGCAGTGCTAGACTCGCGGACACTGAAGCTTTCTTT
TRBJ2-5	few	TRBD1	TRBV2	CASSLGRGQGGIETQYF	TGTGCCAGCAGTTTAGGAAGGGGGCAGGGTGGTATAGAGACCCAGTACTTC
TRBJ2-2	many	NA	TRBV18	CASSPRGGGANTGELFF	TGTGCCAGCTCACCACGTGGAGGCGGGGCGAACACCGGGGAGCTGTTTTTT
TRBJ2-5	NA	TRBD2	TRBV27	CASSSPGLADPGGETQYF	TGTGCCAGCAGTTCCCCGGGACTAGCGGATCCAGGAGGAGAGACCCAGTACTTC
TRBJ1-6	many	NA	TRBV6-5	CASSYSAGGSPLHF	TGTGCCAGCAGTTACTCAGCCGGTGGGTCACCCCTCCACTTT
TRBJ2-1	many	NA	TRBV2	CASSPETNEQFF	TGTGCCAGCAGTCCGGAGACGAATGAGCAGTTCTTC
TRBJ2-3	many	TRBD1	TRBV9	CASGTTGFTDTQYF	TGTGCCAGCGGGACGACAGGGTTCACAGATACGCAGTATTTT
TRBJ2-6	NA	NA	TRBV19	CASTSGPLGWGEYSGANVLTF	NA
TRBJ2-5	many	NA	TRBV20-1	CSARDSHQETQYF	TGCAGTGCTAGAGATTCGCATCAAGAGACCCAGTACTTC
TRBJ2-5	NA	NA	TRBV11-3	CASSPGTPKETQYF	TGTGCCAGCAGCCCCGGGACACCAAAAGAGACCCAGTACTTC
TRBJ2-1	many	TRBD2	TRBV7-3	CASSLTVAGPKGNEQFF	TGTGCCAGCAGCCTAACGGTAGCGGGACCGAAGGGCAATGAGCAGTTCTTC
TRBJ2-7	many	TRBD1	TRBV6-2/TRBV6-3	CASSSKTGTESYEQYF	TGTGCCAGCAGTTCAAAAACCGGGACAGAGTCCTACGAGCAGTACTTC
TRBJ2-4	NA	TRBD2	TRBV7-6	CASSLEASGRSAKNIQYF	TGTGCCAGCAGCTTAGAGGCTAGCGGGAGGTCAGCCAAAAACATTCAGTACTTC
TRBJ2-2	few	TRBD1	TRBV10-2	CASRGQGNQGELFF	TGCGCCAGCAGGGGACAGGGTAATCAGGGGGAGCTGTTTTTT
TRBJ1-2	NA	NA	TRBV2	CASSEQGPSNYGYTF	TGTGCCAGCAGTGAACAGGGACCGTCCAACTATGGCTACACCTTC
TRBJ2-3	NA	TRBD1	TRBV6-2/TRBV6-3	CASSYTGVADTQYF	TGTGCCAGCAGTTACACAGGGGTGGCAGATACGCAGTATTTT
TRBJ2-7	many	TRBD1	TRBV27	CASSFRQGAYEQYF	TGTGCCAGCAGTTTCAGACAGGGGGCCTACGAGCAGTACTTC
TRBJ2-1	many	TRBD1	TRBV7-9	CASSLGRGLYNEQFF	TGTGCCAGCAGCTTAGGAAGGGGGCTCTACAATGAGCAGTTCTTC
TRBJ1-3	many	NA	TRBV11-2	CASSLRLVPGSGNTIYF	TGTGCCAGCAGCTTAAGATTGGTTCCAGGCTCTGGAAACACCATATATTTT
TRBJ2-3	many	TRBD2	TRBV30	CAWSVTSGRTDTQYF	TGTGCCTGGAGTGTAACCAGCGGGAGGACAGATACGCAGTATTTT
TRBJ2-4	NA	NA	TRBV3-1	CASSRGGGVIAKNIQYF	TGTGCCAGCAGCCGGGGGGGGGGCGTAATAGCCAAAAACATTCAGTACTTC
TRBJ2-1	NA	TRBD2	TRBV6-9	CASSYPGLAVNEQFF	TGTGCCAGCAGTTACCCGGGACTAGCAGTCAATGAGCAGTTCTTC
TRBJ2-7	NA	NA	TRBV10-2	CASMGIPNEQYF	TGCGCCAGCATGGGGATCCCCAACGAGCAGTACTTC
TRBJ2-7	many	NA	TRBV11-3	CASSPLRGEQYF	TGTGCCAGCAGCCCCCTGAGGGGCGAGCAGTACTTC
TRBJ2-7	NA	NA	TRBV7-9	CASSLGLAEDYDQQYF	TGTGCCAGCAGCCTAGGATTAGCGGAAGATTACGATCAGCAGTACTTC
TRBJ2-2	few	NA	TRBV7-2	CASSLGIVTGELFF	TGTGCCAGCAGCTTAGGGATAGTCACCGGGGAGCTGTTTTTT
TRBJ2-3	few	NA	TRBV20-1	CSGVRSTDTQYF	TGCAGTGGAGTCAGAAGCACAGATACGCAGTATTTT
TRBJ2-7	many	NA	TRBV28	CASSFDDTYEQYF	TGTGCCAGCAGTTTTGATGATACCTACGAGCAGTACTTC
TRBJ2-2	many	NA	TRBV20-1	CSATGNLNTGELFF	TGCAGTGCCACCGGGAATTTGAACACCGGGGAGCTGTTTTTT